This T cell receptor beta chain stems from a study of control samples from healthy donors and cancer patients. This CDR3 comprises 15 residues. The V end was cut by 2 bases, the J end by 4 bases, with 9 bases between. Germline V gene sequence: CDR1 KGHSH, CDR2 LQKENI. Here immunoSEQ multiplex PCR was the method, and the copy in TCRdb shows in-frame clones only, minus some. The sample lists some 100,000 clones; roughly nine tenths were seen once. The TCR comes from a woman in her fifties or sixties in good health. Sequencing was carried out using blood. This sequence joins TRBV18 and TRBJ2-6; possibly TRBD1 for D (6 bases). The CDR3 here is CASSPGGDGANVLTF. The CDR3 DNA sequence: TGTGCCAGCTCACCAGGGGGCGACGGGGCCAACGTCCTGACTTTC.